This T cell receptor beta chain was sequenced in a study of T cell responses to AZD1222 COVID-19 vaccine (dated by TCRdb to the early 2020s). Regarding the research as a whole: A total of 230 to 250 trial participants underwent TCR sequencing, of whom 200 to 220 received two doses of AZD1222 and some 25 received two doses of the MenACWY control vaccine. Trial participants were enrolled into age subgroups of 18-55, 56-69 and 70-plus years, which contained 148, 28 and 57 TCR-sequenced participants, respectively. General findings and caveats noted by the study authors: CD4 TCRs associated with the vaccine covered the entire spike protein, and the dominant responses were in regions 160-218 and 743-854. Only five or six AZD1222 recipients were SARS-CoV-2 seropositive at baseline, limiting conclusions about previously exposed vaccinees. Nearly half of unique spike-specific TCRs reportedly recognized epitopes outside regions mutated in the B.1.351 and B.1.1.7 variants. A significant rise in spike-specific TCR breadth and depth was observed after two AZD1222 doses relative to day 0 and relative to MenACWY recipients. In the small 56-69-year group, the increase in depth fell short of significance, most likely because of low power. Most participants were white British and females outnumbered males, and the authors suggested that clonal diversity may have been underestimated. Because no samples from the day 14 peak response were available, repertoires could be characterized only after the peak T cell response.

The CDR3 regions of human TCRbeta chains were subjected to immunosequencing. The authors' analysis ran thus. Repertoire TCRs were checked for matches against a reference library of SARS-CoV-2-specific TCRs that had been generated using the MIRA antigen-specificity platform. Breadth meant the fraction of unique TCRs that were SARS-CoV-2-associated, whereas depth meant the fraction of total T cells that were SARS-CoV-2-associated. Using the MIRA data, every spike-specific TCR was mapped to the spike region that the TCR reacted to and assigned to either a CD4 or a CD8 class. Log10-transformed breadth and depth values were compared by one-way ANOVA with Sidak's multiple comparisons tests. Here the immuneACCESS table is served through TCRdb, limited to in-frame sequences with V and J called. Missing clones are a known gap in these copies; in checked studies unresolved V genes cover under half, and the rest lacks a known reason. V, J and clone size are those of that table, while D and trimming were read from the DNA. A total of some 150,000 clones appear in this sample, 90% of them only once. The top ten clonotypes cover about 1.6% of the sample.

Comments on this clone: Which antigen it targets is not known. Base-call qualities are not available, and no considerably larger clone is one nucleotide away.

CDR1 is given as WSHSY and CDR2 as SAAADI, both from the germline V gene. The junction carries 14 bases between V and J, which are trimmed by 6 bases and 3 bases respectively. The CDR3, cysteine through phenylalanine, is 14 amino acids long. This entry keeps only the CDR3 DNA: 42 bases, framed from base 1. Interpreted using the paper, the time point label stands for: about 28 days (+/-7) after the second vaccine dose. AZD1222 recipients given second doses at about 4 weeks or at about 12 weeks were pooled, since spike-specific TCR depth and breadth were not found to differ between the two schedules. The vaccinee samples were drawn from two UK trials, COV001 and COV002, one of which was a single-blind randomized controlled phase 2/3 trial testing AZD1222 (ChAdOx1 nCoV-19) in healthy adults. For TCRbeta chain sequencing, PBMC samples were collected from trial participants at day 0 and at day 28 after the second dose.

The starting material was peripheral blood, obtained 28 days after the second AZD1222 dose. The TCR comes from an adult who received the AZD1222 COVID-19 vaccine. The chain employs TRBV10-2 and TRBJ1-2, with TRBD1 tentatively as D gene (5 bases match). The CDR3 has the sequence CASSRDRLYYGYTF. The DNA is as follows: TGCGCCAGCAGCCGGGACCGTTTATACTATGGCTACACCTTC.